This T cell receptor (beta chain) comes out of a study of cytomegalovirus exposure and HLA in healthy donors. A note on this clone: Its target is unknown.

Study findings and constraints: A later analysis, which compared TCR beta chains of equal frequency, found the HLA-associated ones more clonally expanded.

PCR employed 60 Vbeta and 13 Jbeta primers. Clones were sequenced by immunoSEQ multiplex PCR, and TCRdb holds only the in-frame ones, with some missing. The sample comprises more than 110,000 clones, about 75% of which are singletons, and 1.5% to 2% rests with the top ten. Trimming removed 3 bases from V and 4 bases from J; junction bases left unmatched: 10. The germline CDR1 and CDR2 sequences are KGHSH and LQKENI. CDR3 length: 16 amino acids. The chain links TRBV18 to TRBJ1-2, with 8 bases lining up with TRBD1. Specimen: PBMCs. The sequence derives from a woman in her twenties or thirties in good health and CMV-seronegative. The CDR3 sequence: CASSPDKLTGGYGYTF. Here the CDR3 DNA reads TGTGCCAGCTCACCGGACAAACTCACAGGGGGCTATGGCTACACCTTC.